The rows below give T cell receptor beta chains drawn from one sample of a study of blood T cells in healthy people across ages. TCRdb reanalysed the 5' RACE reads using MiXCR and keeps one entry per CDR3 protein. Seen here are 270,000 or so distinct CDR3 sequences, about 25% observed once, and the top ten hold 29%. Sequenced sample: blood. These receptors all stem from a woman aged 70-85 years in good health. Each CDR3 is given with its conserved first and last residue. The order of the fields is V gene, J gene, D gene, clone size, CDR3 DNA, CDR3 protein. D genes are given only for firm matches. Some rows have no size entry. The others give once, few or many, or a class for an expanded clone.

TRBV6-1,TRBJ2-5,TRBD2,.,TGTGCCAGCAGTGAAGCCAGGGCGGGGGGACCCAAGACCCAGTACTTC,CASSEARAGGPKTQYF
TRBV15,TRBJ2-5,.,.,TGTGCCACCAGCCTACGACTTATCCAAGAGACCCAGTACTTC,CATSLRLIQETQYF
TRBV7-6,TRBJ2-7,.,.,TGTGCCAGCAGTCCAGCGGTTATCACCTACGAGCAGTACTTC,CASSPAVITYEQYF
TRBV10-2,TRBJ1-5,.,many,TGCGCCAGCAGTGAGTATGGCGGCAATCAGCCCCAGCATTTT,CASSEYGGNQPQHF
TRBV24-1,TRBJ2-5,.,.,TGTGCCACCCGCGAAGATTCAACTCAAGAGACCCAGTACTTC,CATREDSTQETQYF
TRBV5-6,TRBJ1-2,.,.,TGTGCCAGCAGCTTGCTCCCAGGGCGAGATGGCTACACCTTC,CASSLLPGRDGYTF
TRBV7-3,TRBJ2-1,.,.,TGTGCCAGCAGCTTAACGGCCCGGCTTGGGAACAATGAGCAGTTCTTC,CASSLTARLGNNEQFF
TRBV7-2,TRBJ1-5,TRBD1,.,TGTGCCAGCAGCCCGGGACAGGGTAGTAGCAATCAGCCCCAGCATTTT,CASSPGQGSSNQPQHF
TRBV4-1,TRBJ2-7,TRBD2,.,TGCGCCAGCAGCCCAGACCTACTCAGCGGGAGCTGGAACGAGCAGTACTTC,CASSPDLLSGSWNEQYF
TRBV6-2/TRBV6-3,TRBJ2-5,.,.,TGTGCCAGCAGCCGTGAAGATTGGACCCAGTACTTC,CASSREDWTQYF
TRBV4-2,TRBJ2-2,TRBD1,many,TGTGCCAGCAGCCAAGACCTCCCGGGACAGGGGTACACCGGGGAGCTGTTTTTT,CASSQDLPGQGYTGELFF
TRBV5-1,TRBJ2-2,.,.,TGCGCCAGCAGCTTGGAGGTCGGGGCCGGGGAGCTGTTTTTT,CASSLEVGAGELFF
TRBV4-1,TRBJ1-5,.,many,TGCGCCAGCAGCCAAGATACAGGGAGAAATCAGCCCCAGCATTTT,CASSQDTGRNQPQHF
TRBV29-1,TRBJ2-7,.,.,TGCAGCGTTGAAACATGGAGGAGGAACGAGCAGTACTTC,CSVETWRRNEQYF
TRBV20-1,TRBJ2-1,TRBD2,.,TGCAGTGCTACGGTTACCGGGACTAGCTCAAATGAGCAGTTCTTC,CSATVTGTSSNEQFF
TRBV11-2,TRBJ2-5,TRBD1,many,TGTGCCAGCAGCTGGACAGGGGGAAGCGGAGAGACCCAGTACTTC,CASSWTGGSGETQYF
TRBV6-5,TRBJ1-1,.,.,TGTGCCAGCAGTTACCTCAGTCGAGGGGCTATGAACACTGAAGCTTTCTTT,CASSYLSRGAMNTEAFF
TRBV25-1,TRBJ1-2,.,.,TGTGCCAGCAGTGGACAGGAGCGAAACTATGGCTACACCTTC,CASSGQERNYGYTF
TRBV6-5,TRBJ1-2,.,few,TGTGCCAGCAGGCGGGATGGAACTAACTATGGCTACACCTTC,CASRRDGTNYGYTF
TRBV20-1,TRBJ2-5,TRBD1,.,TGCAGTGTTCCGGGACAGGGCGGAGAGACCCAGTACTTC,CSVPGQGGETQYF
TRBV3-1,TRBJ2-7,.,few,TGTGCCAGCAGCCAAGAGACACGATCCTACGAGCAGTACTTC,CASSQETRSYEQYF
TRBV30,TRBJ2-1,TRBD2,.,TGTGCCTGGGGAATGCCGACTAGCGGGAGCGTCTATGAGCAGTTCTTC,CAWGMPTSGSVYEQFF
TRBV6-2/TRBV6-3,TRBJ2-6,.,few,TGTGCCAGCAGTTGGGGAGGCGGGGCCAACGTCCTGACTTTC,CASSWGGGANVLTF
TRBV15,TRBJ2-3,.,.,TGTGCCACCAGCAGAGATACCGTGAGCACAGATACGCAGTATTTT,CATSRDTVSTDTQYF
TRBV10-3,TRBJ1-2,.,.,TGTGCCATCAGTGTTGACAGGTCAAACTATGGCTACACCTTC,CAISVDRSNYGYTF
TRBV7-9,TRBJ2-5,.,few,TGTGCCAGCAGCTTATCCCTGGACTTAGAGACCCAGTACTTC,CASSLSLDLETQYF
TRBV19,TRBJ1-5,.,.,TGTGCCAGTAGTATGGGTAATCAGCCCCAGCATTTT,CASSMGNQPQHF
TRBV5-1,TRBJ1-4,.,.,TGCGCCAGCAGCCTCGAGGGCGGCTGGATTGTAAAACTGTTTTTT,CASSLEGGWIVKLFF
TRBV7-3,TRBJ2-6,TRBD1,.,TGTGCCAGCAGCTTAATGGGACAGGGAAGTTCTGGGGCCAACGTCCTGACTTTC,CASSLMGQGSSGANVLTF
TRBV20-1,TRBJ2-5,.,once,TGCAGTGCTAGAAAGGCAAACCAAGAGACCCAGTACTTC,CSARKANQETQYF
TRBV5-6,TRBJ2-6,.,few,TGTGCCAGCAGCTCAGTAAACACCAGGGCAGGGGCCAACGTCCTGACTTTC,CASSSVNTRAGANVLTF
TRBV20-1,TRBJ2-4,TRBD2,.,TGCAGTGCTAGTGGCCGGCGGGGGGCCAAAAACATTCAGTACTTC,CSASGRRGAKNIQYF
TRBV9,TRBJ1-1,.,.,TGTGCCAGCAGCGTAGGTTCACAGTCGAACTCTGAAGCTTTCTTT,CASSVGSQSNSEAFF
TRBV6-5,TRBJ1-1,TRBD1,few,TGTGCCAGCAGACCCCCCGGGACAGGGCCTGAAGCTTTCTTT,CASRPPGTGPEAFF
TRBV20-1,TRBJ2-1,TRBD2,few,TGCAGTGCCAGAAAGACTTCGATAGCGGGAGTAGGATACAATGAGCAGTTCTTC,CSARKTSIAGVGYNEQFF
TRBV6-1,TRBJ2-7,TRBD1,.,TGTGCCAGCGAAACTGGGGGGACAGGGGCCTACGAGCAGTACTTC,CASETGGTGAYEQYF
TRBV4-3,TRBJ2-1,TRBD2,.,TGCGCCAGCAGCCAAGGGCGGGAGACGAATGAGCAGTTCTTC,CASSQGRETNEQFF
TRBV20-1,TRBJ1-3,.,.,TGCAGTGCTAGAGCCTTCGGACAGCTTTCCTCTGGAAACACCATATATTTT,CSARAFGQLSSGNTIYF
TRBV29-1,TRBJ2-3,.,few,TGCAGCGTTCGAGTGGATTCCCGGCCGGCAGATACGCAGTATTTT,CSVRVDSRPADTQYF
TRBV9,TRBJ1-1,.,.,TGTGCCAGCAGCGTAGACTTGAACACTGAAGCTTTCTTT,CASSVDLNTEAFF
TRBV2,TRBJ2-7,.,.,TGTGCCAGCGGGGGCGCCGTAGCCTCCTACGAGCAGTACTTC,CASGGAVASYEQYF
TRBV7-9,TRBJ2-5,.,few,TGTGCCAGCAGCCGCCTCGGGGTTGGGGGGTTTGAGACCCAGTACTTC,CASSRLGVGGFETQYF
TRBV9,TRBJ2-5,.,few,TGTGCCAGCAGCGTAGGACTAGAAGAGACCCAGTACTTC,CASSVGLEETQYF
TRBV10-3,TRBJ2-3,.,few,TGTGCCATCCAGGGTGGCACAGATACGCAGTATTTT,CAIQGGTDTQYF
TRBV18,TRBJ1-4,.,few,TGTGCCAGCTCACCGGAAGGAAATAATGAAAAACTGTTTTTT,CASSPEGNNEKLFF
TRBV12-3/TRBV12-4,TRBJ1-2,.,few,TGTGCCAGCAGAAGGACGGGAGTTAACTATGGCTACACCTTC,CASRRTGVNYGYTF
TRBV5-8,TRBJ1-1,.,once,TGTGCCAGCAGCTTGAAAGGGGGGAGGACTGAAGCTTTCTTT,CASSLKGGRTEAFF
TRBV29-1,TRBJ1-2,TRBD1,.,TGCAGCGCAAGGGACAGGGAAGGTGGCTACACCTTC,CSARDREGGYTF
TRBV28,TRBJ1-2,TRBD1,.,TGTGCCAGCAGAAAACAGGGGTTGTATGGCTACACCTTC,CASRKQGLYGYTF
TRBV6-2/TRBV6-3,TRBJ2-7,TRBD2,.,TGTGCCAGCAGTTACGTGGCGGGAGGACCTCTTATCTACGAGCAGTACTTC,CASSYVAGGPLIYEQYF
TRBV7-2,TRBJ2-7,.,.,TGTGCCAGCAGCCCGGGGGTCATCTACGAGCAGTACTTC,CASSPGVIYEQYF
TRBV6-2/TRBV6-3,TRBJ1-5,TRBD1,.,TGTGCCAGCATAGGGACAGGGAAATACCGGGACAATCAGCCCCAGCATTTT,CASIGTGKYRDNQPQHF
TRBV3-1,TRBJ2-5,TRBD2,few,TGTGCCAGCAGCCCGGCGGCGGGAGGGTCGGAGACCCAGTACTTC,CASSPAAGGSETQYF
TRBV5-6,TRBJ2-5,TRBD2,.,TGTGCCAGCAGCTTGCTTGGACTAGCGGGAGGGAAAGAAGAGACCCAGTACTTC,CASSLLGLAGGKEETQYF
TRBV14,TRBJ2-3,TRBD1,many,TGTGCCAGCAGCCAACTGATACAGGGGACGCAGTATTTT,CASSQLIQGTQYF
TRBV5-6,TRBJ2-7,.,.,TGTGCCAGCAGCATCCAGGGGTCCTACGAGCAGTACTTC,CASSIQGSYEQYF
TRBV7-9,TRBJ2-3,TRBD1,.,TGTGCCAGCAGCTCCACCGGGGACAGTTACACAGATACGCAGTATTTT,CASSSTGDSYTDTQYF
TRBV28,TRBJ2-7,TRBD2,.,TGTGCCAGCAGACCTAGCGGGAGCATGTACGAGCAGTACTTC,CASRPSGSMYEQYF
TRBV11-2,TRBJ2-1,.,few,TGTGCCAGCAGCTCCCTCAATGCGGGGACCCCTAATGAGCAGTTCTTC,CASSSLNAGTPNEQFF
TRBV9,TRBJ2-6,.,few,TGCGCCAGCAGCGTGGGATACTTTGGGGCCAACGTCCTGACTTTC,CASSVGYFGANVLTF